This T cell receptor (beta chain) was captured in a study of T cells expressing NK-cell markers. Germline V gene lookup returns CDR1 SGHRS and CDR2 YFSETQ. There are 13 residues in the CDR3. Reprocessing the 5' RACE reads, TCRdb reports a single entry for every CDR3 protein and omits DNA. The sample totals some 500,000 distinct CDR3 sequences; its top ten clones hold more than 1.4%. To note about this clonotype: Its antigen remains unidentified.

General observations from the study: Each of 5 to 7 donors carried dominant NKG2C+ clonotypes accounting for about 1.0-8% of CD8+ T cells.

The sequence was collected from a woman between 50 and 59 years old in good health. Sequencing was done on a sample of blood T cells: a sorted CD56 or NKG2C T cell subset, CD4+ or CD8+ T cells, or bulk PBMC T cells (not recorded which). The chain carries TRBV5-1 and TRBJ1-6. The CDR3 is CASSLVVNSPLHF.